This TCR beta chain was captured in a study of cytomegalovirus exposure and HLA in healthy donors. Study-wide results and limits: The study carried out a later analysis of TCR beta sequences. It associated 15,000 to 20,000 of them with specific HLA alleles at a false discovery rate of 0.05.

About this clone: Its cognate antigen is unknown. Compared with germline, one end of the junction differs, possibly owing to a read error. This sample also contains other DNA sequences that code for the same CDR3.

13 Jbeta primers and 60 Vbeta primers were used for the PCR. The method was immunoSEQ multiplex PCR; TCRdb's version includes in-frame clones alone and lacks a portion of them. This table has about 140,000 clones, around 82% appearing once. This CDR3 is 15 amino acids long. From germline, CDR1 is SQVTM and CDR2 ANQGSEA. The sample consisted of PBMCs. This TCR was recovered from a man aged 18-30 years in good health and CMV-seropositive. This chain connects TRBV29-1 to TRBJ1-3; 9 nucleotides align to TRBD1. CDR3 amino acids: CSVLTGGDSGNTIYF. The DNA for the CDR3 is TGCAGCGTTCTGACAGGGGGGGACTCTGGAAACACCATCTATTTT.